The next 2 T cell receptor beta chains were all read from a single sample in a study of PD-L1 blockade in urothelial cancer. This sample's time point: pretreatment peripheral blood. Here immunoSEQ multiplex PCR was the method, and the copy in TCRdb shows in-frame clones only, minus some. The table lists about 87,000 clones, roughly 84% of them singletons, with 2% to 2.5% in the top ten. The sequencing used PBMCs, collected around atezolizumab (anti-PD-L1) treatment. The receptor source for this set is a man aged 55 to 70 with urothelial cancer.

The chain links TRBV7-9 to TRBJ2-7, with 11 bases aligning to TRBD2. CDR3 length equals 12 residues. Germline values: CDR1 SEHNR, CDR2 FQNEAQ (reference sequence). With V trimmed by 5 bases and J by 9 bases, 3 bases remained unmatched. CDR3 DNA sequence: TGTGCCAGCAGCGAGACTAGCGGGGCGCAGTACTTC. Translation: CASSETSGAQYF.

The V and J genes are TRBV6-5 and TRBJ2-1; TRBD1 might be the D (7 bases). V was pared by 2 bases and J by 5 bases, with 13 bases between. The CDR3 has 15 residues. Germline CDR1 reads MNHEY; CDR2 reads SVGAGI. Here the CDR3 reads CASSYGGTANNEQFF. The CDR3, as DNA: TGTGCCAGCAGTTACGGGGGGACAGCAAACAATGAGCAGTTCTTC.